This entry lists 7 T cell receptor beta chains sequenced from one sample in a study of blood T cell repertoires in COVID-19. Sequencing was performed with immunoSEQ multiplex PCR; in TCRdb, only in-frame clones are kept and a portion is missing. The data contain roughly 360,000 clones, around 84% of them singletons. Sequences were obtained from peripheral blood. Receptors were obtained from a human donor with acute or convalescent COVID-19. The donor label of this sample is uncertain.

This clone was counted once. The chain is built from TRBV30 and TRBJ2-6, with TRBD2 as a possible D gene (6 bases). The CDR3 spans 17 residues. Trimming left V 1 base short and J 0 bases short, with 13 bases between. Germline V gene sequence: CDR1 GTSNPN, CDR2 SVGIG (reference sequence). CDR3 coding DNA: TGTGCCTGGAGTGGGGGACTTAGAAGCTCTGGGGCCAACGTCCTGACTTTC. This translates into CAWSGGLRSSGANVLTF. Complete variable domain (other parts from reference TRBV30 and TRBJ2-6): SQTIHQWPATLVQPVGSPLSLECTVEGTSNPNLYWYRQAAGRGLQLLFYSVGIGQISSEVPQNLSASRPQDRQFILSSKKLLLSDSGFYLCAWSGGLRSSGANVLTFGAGSRLTVL.

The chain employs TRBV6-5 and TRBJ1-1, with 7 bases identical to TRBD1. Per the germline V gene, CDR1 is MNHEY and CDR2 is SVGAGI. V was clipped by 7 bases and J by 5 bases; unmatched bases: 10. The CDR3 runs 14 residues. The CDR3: CASIKGASRTEAFF. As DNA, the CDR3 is TGTGCCAGCATAAAGGGGGCGAGTAGGACTGAAGCTTTCTTT.

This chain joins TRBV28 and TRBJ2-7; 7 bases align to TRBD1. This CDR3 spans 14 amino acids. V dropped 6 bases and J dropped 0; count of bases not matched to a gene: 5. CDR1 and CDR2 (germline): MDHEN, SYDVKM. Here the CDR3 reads CASRERQGSYEQYF. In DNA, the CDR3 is TGTGCCAGCAGGGAACGACAGGGCTCCTACGAGCAGTACTTC.

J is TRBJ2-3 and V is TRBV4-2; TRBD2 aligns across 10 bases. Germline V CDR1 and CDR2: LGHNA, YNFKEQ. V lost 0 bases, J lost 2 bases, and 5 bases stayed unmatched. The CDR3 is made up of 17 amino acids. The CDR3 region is CASSQDPTSGVTDTQYF. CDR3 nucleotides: TGTGCCAGCAGCCAAGACCCAACTAGCGGGGTCACAGATACGCAGTATTTT.

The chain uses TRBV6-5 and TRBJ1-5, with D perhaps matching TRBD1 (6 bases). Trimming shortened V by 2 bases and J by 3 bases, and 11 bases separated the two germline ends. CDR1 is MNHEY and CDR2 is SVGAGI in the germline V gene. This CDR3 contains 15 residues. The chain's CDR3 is CASSYPTGNNQPQHF. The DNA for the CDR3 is TGTGCCAGCAGTTACCCTACAGGGAACAATCAGCCCCAGCATTTT.

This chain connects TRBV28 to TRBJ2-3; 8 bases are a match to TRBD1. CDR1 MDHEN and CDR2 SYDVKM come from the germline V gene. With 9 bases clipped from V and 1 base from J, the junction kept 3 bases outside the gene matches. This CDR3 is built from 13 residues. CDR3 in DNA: TGTGCCAGTAAGACAGGGGGCACAGATACGCAGTATTTT. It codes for CASKTGGTDTQYF.

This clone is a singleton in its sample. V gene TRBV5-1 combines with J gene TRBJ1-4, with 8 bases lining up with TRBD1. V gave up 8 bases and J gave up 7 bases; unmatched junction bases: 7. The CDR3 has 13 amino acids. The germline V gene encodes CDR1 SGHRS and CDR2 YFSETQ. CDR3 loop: CARPDRGREKLFF. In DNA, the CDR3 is TGCGCCAGACCAGACAGGGGACGTGAAAAACTGTTTTTT. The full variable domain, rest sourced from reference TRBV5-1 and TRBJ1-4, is KAGVTQTPRYLIKTRGQQVTLSCSPISGHRSVSWYQQTPGQGLQFLFEYFSETQRNKGNFPGRFSGRQFSNSRSEMNVSTLELGDSALYLCARPDRGREKLFFGSGTQLSVL.